Each of the 24 T cell receptor beta chains below was sequenced from the same sample in a study of T cell changes during pregnancy in multiple sclerosis (dated by TCRdb to the late 2010s). The library was produced with the immunoSEQ multiplex PCR assay. TCRdb holds this immuneACCESS table with in-frame rearrangements only. Some clones are missing; in checked studies, unresolved V genes explain under half, and the rest has no known cause. This sample is represented by 90,000 or so clones; about 94% of them were singletons. The biggest ten clones account for about 1.6% of the sample. This specimen was peripheral blood, taken after pregnancy. Receptors originate from a female donor in good health, enrolled as a control in a pregnancy study.

This clone was found once. V is TRBV7-6 and J is TRBJ2-2; D unresolved. This CDR3 region has 14 residues. Trimming left V 1 base short and J 6 bases short, with 9 bases between. Germline V gene lookup returns CDR1 SGHVS and CDR2 FNYEAQ. The CDR3 region has the DNA TGTGCCAGCAGCTTAGAGTTGATAGCCGGGGAGCTGTTTTTT. It specifies CASSLELIAGELFF.

V gene TRBV5-1 combines with J gene TRBJ2-7, with TRBD1 matching over 7 bases. This CDR3 is built from 14 residues. Unmatched junction bases numbered 5, after V lost 1 base and J lost 4 bases. From germline, CDR1 is SGHRS and CDR2 YFSETQ. CDR3 loop: CASSLTGDLYEQYF. The CDR3 coding sequence is TGCGCCAGCAGCTTGACAGGGGATTTATACGAGCAGTACTTC.

The chain has TRBV27 and TRBJ2-5; D is uncertain. The J call is in doubt because the DNA end fits TRBJ2-7 better. CDR1 and CDR2 from the germline V gene are MNHEY and SMNVEV (reference sequence). The CDR3 runs to 11 residues. CDR3: CASSNNYEQYF. CDR3 sequence (DNA): TGTGCCAGCAGTAACAACTACGAGCAGTACTTC.

In DNA form, the CDR3 reads TGCGCCAGCAGCTACTCCGGACAGGTGACCTACGAGCAGTACTTC. Its translation is CASSYSGQVTYEQYF. The genes are TRBV4-1 and TRBJ2-7; the match to TRBD1 covers 7 bases. CDR3 length: 15 residues. V shed 5 bases, J shed 2 bases, and the junction held 9 bases outside the gene matches. Germline CDR1 is MGHRA and CDR2 is YSYEKL.

The chain combines TRBV5-1 with TRBJ1-2, with 9 bases fitting TRBD1. The J segment lost 4 bases and the V segment lost 2 bases, leaving 3 bases of the junction unmatched. CDR1 SGHRS and CDR2 YFSETQ come from the germline V gene. This CDR3 has 14 amino acids. For the CDR3, the DNA is TGCGCCAGCAGCTTAGGGACAGGGAGCTATGGCTACACCTTC. It translates to CASSLGTGSYGYTF.

The chain joins TRBV4-1 to TRBJ2-1; D might be TRBD2 (6 bases). The V end lost 6 bases, the J end lost 1 base, and 22 bases lay between the germline ends. Germline loops: CDR1 MGHRA, CDR2 YSYEKL. CDR3 length equals 18 residues. CDR3 sequence (DNA): TGCGCCAGCAGAACTCTTAGCGGAGGCCCGGGGTCCTACAATGAGCAGTTCTTC. It is translated as CASRTLSGGPGSYNEQFF.

This clone is a singleton in its sample. J is TRBJ1-1 and V is TRBV5-1; TRBD1 aligns across 7 bases. V dropped 1 base and J dropped 5; count of bases not matched to a gene: 8. Germline CDR1 and CDR2: SGHRS and YFSETQ. CDR3 length: 15 amino acids. As DNA, the CDR3 is TGCGCCAGCAGCTTGAGTGAAGGGGGCGCTACTGAAGCTTTCTTT. Translating it yields CASSLSEGGATEAFF.

This clone occurred once. The genes are TRBV5-1 and TRBJ2-1, with D maybe TRBD1 (6 bases). This CDR3 spans 16 amino acids. Trimming left V 0 bases short and J 1 base short, with 11 bases between. Germline V gene data show CDR1 as SGHRS and CDR2 as YFSETQ. CDR3 loop: CASSLGPQGSYNEQFF. The CDR3, as DNA: TGCGCCAGCAGCTTGGGGCCACAGGGTTCCTACAATGAGCAGTTCTTC.

The V and J genes are TRBV4-1 and TRBJ2-1, with TRBD2 matching 13 bases. The V and J ends lost 5 bases and 9 bases, in that order; junction bases with no gene match: 10. This CDR3 has 16 residues. The germline gives CDR1 MGHRA, CDR2 YSYEKL. The CDR3 spells CASSNILGTSGTEQFF. In DNA form, the CDR3 reads TGCGCCAGCAGCAACATCCTCGGGACTAGCGGGACTGAGCAGTTCTTC.

This chain links TRBV28 with TRBJ2-3; 8 bases align to TRBD1. This CDR3 is built from 16 residues. After removal of 1 base from V and 1 base from J, the junction contained 4 bases not matched to a gene. Germline V lookup: CDR1 MDHEN, CDR2 SYDVKM. The CDR3 DNA reads TGTGCCAGCAGTTTATTCAGGGGGCTACGCACAGATACGCAGTATTTT. Translating gives CASSLFRGLRTDTQYF.

This clone was counted a single time. This rearrangement joins TRBV5-1 to TRBJ2-3, with TRBD2 identical over 7 bases. CDR1 is SGHRS and CDR2 is YFSETQ in the germline V gene. The V segment lost 0 bases and the J segment 1 base; nucleotides outside the gene matches: 5. This CDR3 has 16 residues. The CDR3 DNA follows: TGCGCCAGCAGCTTGGTTGCGGGAGTTGGCACAGATACGCAGTATTTT. Amino acid sequence: CASSLVAGVGTDTQYF. Drawing the rest from reference TRBV5-1 and TRBJ2-3, the complete variable domain is KAGVTQTPRYLIKTRGQQVTLSCSPISGHRSVSWYQQTPGQGLQFLFEYFSETQRNKGNFPGRFSGRQFSNSRSEMNVSTLELGDSALYLCASSLVAGVGTDTQYFGPGTRLTVL.

The gene calls are TRBV25-1 and TRBJ2-4; 10 bases map to TRBD1. This CDR3 has 14 residues. Germline trimming cut 8 bases from V and 4 bases from J; bases unmatched to any gene: 5. Germline V lookup: CDR1 MGHDK, CDR2 SYGVNS. This CDR3 is CASREGQGKNIQYF. In DNA form, the CDR3 reads TGTGCCAGCCGAGAGGGACAGGGGAAAAACATTCAGTACTTC.

This chain uses TRBV2 with TRBJ2-3; D remains unclear. The CDR3 runs to 14 residues. V was trimmed by 7 bases and J by 2 bases, leaving 13 bases between them. Germline V gene sequence: CDR1 SNHLY, CDR2 FYNNEI. The CDR3 DNA is TGTGCCAGCACCCGACTCTCTCCCACAGATACGCAGTATTTT. This gives the protein CASTRLSPTDTQYF.

The chain carries TRBV20-1 and TRBJ2-5; TRBD1 is a possible D gene (5 bases). The germline CDR1 and CDR2 sequences are DFQATT and SNEGSKA (reference sequence). Trimming pared 7 bases from V and 3 bases from J, leaving 9 bases between. The CDR3 has 11 residues. CDR3 DNA: TGCAGTGGGGGCCGAGAAGAGACCCAGTACTTC. Translation gives CSGGREETQYF.

This chain uses TRBV7-9 with TRBJ1-1; D possibly corresponds to TRBD1 (5 bases). The length of the CDR3 is 14 residues. Germline V gives CDR1 SEHNR, CDR2 FQNEAQ (reference sequence). Trimming pared 2 bases from V and 5 bases from J, leaving 12 bases between. CDR3 residues: CASSLQGRWTEAFF. Written as DNA, the CDR3 is TGTGCCAGCAGCTTACAGGGCAGATGGACTGAAGCTTTCTTT.

The chain couples TRBV5-4 to TRBJ1-1; weak D call: TRBD1 (6 bases). The CDR3 runs to 16 residues. Deletions cut 0 bases from V and 8 bases from J, with 20 bases between. CDR1 is SGHNT and CDR2 is YYREEE in the germline V gene (reference sequence). The CDR3 region has the DNA TGTGCCAGCAGCTTGGCTGCGGGGGGCCTGAACATGGAAGCTTTCTTT. Its translation: CASSLAAGGLNMEAFF.

CDR3 in DNA: TGCGCCAGCAGCAACCCTAGCGGGCCGGGGGAGCAGTACTTC. As protein: CASSNPSGPGEQYF. V gene TRBV5-1 combines with J gene TRBJ2-7; TRBD2 matches at 8 bases. V dropped 4 bases and J dropped 7; count of bases not matched to a gene: 10. The CDR3 sequence is 14 residues long. Germline CDR1 and CDR2: SGHRS and YFSETQ.

This rearrangement joins TRBV2 to TRBJ2-7; the match to TRBD2 covers 9 bases. The J segment lost 6 bases and the V segment lost 3 bases, leaving 9 bases of the junction unmatched. Germline V gene sequence: CDR1 SNHLY, CDR2 FYNNEI. This CDR3 comprises 15 residues. CDR3 DNA sequence: TGTGCCAGCAGTGATCGGGCTAGCGGGAAAGGCGAGCAGTACTTC. Protein product: CASSDRASGKGEQYF.

The chain recombines TRBV5-6 with TRBJ2-7; 10 nucleotides line up with TRBD1. With 4 bases clipped from V and 6 bases from J, the junction kept 13 bases outside the gene matches. CDR1 SGHDT and CDR2 YYEEEE come from the germline V gene. The CDR3 has 16 residues. This chain's CDR3 is CASSVLSGTGVAEQYF. As DNA, the CDR3 is TGTGCCAGCAGCGTCCTATCCGGGACAGGGGTTGCCGAGCAGTACTTC.

The chain joins TRBV6-5 to TRBJ2-1; 12 positions agree with TRBD2. The CDR3 length is 15 residues. V was pared by 6 bases and J by 10 bases, with 10 bases of the junction left unmatched. Germline CDR1 and CDR2: MNHEY and SVGAGI. CDR3 sequence reads: CASRYMTSGGGEQFF. The CDR3 bases are TGTGCCAGCAGATATATGACTAGCGGGGGAGGGGAGCAGTTCTTC.

V is TRBV6-1 and J is TRBJ2-1, with a tentative D call TRBD1 (5 bases). Germline assignment: CDR1 MNHNS and CDR2 SASEGT. The CDR3 contains 12 residues. With 11 bases removed from V and 2 bases from J, the gap between germline ends came to 10 bases. CDR3 loop: CAGSRAYNEQFF. The CDR3 nucleotides are TGTGCCGGATCCAGGGCCTACAATGAGCAGTTCTTC.

V is TRBV28 and J is TRBJ1-5; possibly TRBD1 for D (5 bases). The ends were cut back, 4 bases at V and 5 bases at J, with 15 bases in the middle. The length of the CDR3 is 15 residues. CDR1 is MDHEN and CDR2 is SYDVKM in the germline V gene. The CDR3 region is CASSSPVGGYQPQHF. CDR3 in DNA: TGTGCCAGCAGTTCCCCGGTGGGGGGATATCAGCCCCAGCATTTT. Full variable domain (outside the CDR3, taken from reference TRBV28 and TRBJ1-5): DVKVTQSSRYLVKRTGEKVFLECVQDMDHENMFWYRQDPGLGLRLIYFSYDVKMKEKGDIPEGYSVSREKKERFSLILESASTNQTSMYLCASSSPVGGYQPQHFGDGTRLSIL.

The chain couples TRBV10-3 to TRBJ2-1; 14 bases align to TRBD2. Germline lookup yields CDR1 ENHRY and CDR2 SYGVKD. Losses at the gene ends were 3 bases for V and 5 bases for J; bases not matched to a gene: 15. CDR3 size: 20 residues. This CDR3 is CAISEFPRGTSGRRDNEQFF. The CDR3 DNA reads TGTGCCATCAGTGAATTCCCTCGCGGGACTAGCGGGAGACGGGACAATGAGCAGTTCTTC.

The genes are TRBV15 and TRBJ2-3; 7 bases align to TRBD2. CDR3 length: 15 amino acids. CDR1 and CDR2 from the germline V gene are LNHNV and YYDKDF (reference sequence). Trimming took 5 bases from V and 6 from J; bases not matched to a gene: 11. In nucleotides, the CDR3 is TGTGCCACCAGCGGACCCGGACTAGGAGGCGATACGCAGTATTTT. Residues: CATSGPGLGGDTQYF. The full variable domain, in which reference TRBV15 and TRBJ2-3 provide the parts outside the CDR3, is DAMVIQNPRYQVTQFGKPVTLSCSQTLNHNVMYWYQQKSSQAPKLLFHYYDKDFNNEADTPDNFQSRRPNTSFCFLDIRSPGLGDTAMYLCATSGPGLGGDTQYFGPGTRLTVL.